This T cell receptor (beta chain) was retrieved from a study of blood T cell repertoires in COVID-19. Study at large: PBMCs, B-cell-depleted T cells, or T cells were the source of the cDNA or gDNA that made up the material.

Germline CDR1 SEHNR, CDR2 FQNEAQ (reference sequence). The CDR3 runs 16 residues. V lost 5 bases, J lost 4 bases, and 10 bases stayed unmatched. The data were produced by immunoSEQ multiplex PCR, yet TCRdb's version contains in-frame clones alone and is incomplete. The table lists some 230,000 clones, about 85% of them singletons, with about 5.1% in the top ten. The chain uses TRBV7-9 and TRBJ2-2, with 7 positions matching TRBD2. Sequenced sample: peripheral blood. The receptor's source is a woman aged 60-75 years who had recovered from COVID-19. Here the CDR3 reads CASSRIVGRGTGELFF. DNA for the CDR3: TGTGCCAGCAGCCGGATTGTTGGGAGGGGCACCGGGGAGCTGTTTTTT.